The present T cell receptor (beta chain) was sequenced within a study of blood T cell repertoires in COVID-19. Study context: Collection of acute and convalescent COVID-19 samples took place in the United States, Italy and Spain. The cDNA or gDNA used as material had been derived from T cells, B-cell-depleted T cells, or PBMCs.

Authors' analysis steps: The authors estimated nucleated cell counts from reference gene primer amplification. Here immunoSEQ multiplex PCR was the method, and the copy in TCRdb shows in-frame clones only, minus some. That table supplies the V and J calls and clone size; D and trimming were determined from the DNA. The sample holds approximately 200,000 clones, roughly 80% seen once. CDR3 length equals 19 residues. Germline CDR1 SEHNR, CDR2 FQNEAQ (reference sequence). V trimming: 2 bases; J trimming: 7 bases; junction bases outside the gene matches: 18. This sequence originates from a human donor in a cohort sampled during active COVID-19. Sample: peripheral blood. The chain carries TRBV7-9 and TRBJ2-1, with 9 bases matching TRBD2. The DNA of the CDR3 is TGTGCCAGCAGCTTAACGGGACTACCTAGCGGGATTAAAAGGAATGAGCAGTTCTTC. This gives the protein CASSLTGLPSGIKRNEQFF.